The clone carrying this T cell receptor beta chain was seen a few times. Its target is not known. Other DNA sequences in this sample translate to the same CDR3. These data belong to a study of shared clonotypes between healthy human individuals. Findings of the study overall: Across subsets, estimated richness was generally greater for naive than for memory populations. Sharing across several donors was seen in 4% to 6.5% of naive CD4 clonotypes.

The method was immunoSEQ multiplex PCR; TCRdb's version includes in-frame clones alone and lacks a portion of them. The sample holds millions of clones, roughly 94% seen once. Trimming removed 2 bases at V and 3 bases at J, with 5 bases between. The germline V gene encodes CDR1 KGHSH and CDR2 LQKENI. CDR3 size: 13 residues. This sequence originates from a man younger than 30 in good health. V gene TRBV18 combines with J gene TRBJ1-5, with D hard to call. Sequenced input: naive CD4+ T cells sorted from blood. Subset denoted: CD45RA+ positively selected. DNA for the CDR3: TGTGCCAGCTCACCAGGGAACAATCAGCCCCAGCATTTT. Its translation: CASSPGNNQPQHF.